This passage covers 16 T cell receptor beta chains from one sample sequenced in a study of response to subunit inactivated influenza vaccine (dated by TCRdb to between 2017 and 2018). To prepare the library, RT-PCR was applied. Sequencing used an Illumina HiSeq 2500. The public reads were run again by TCRdb, first through fastp at Q25 and then through MiXCR, and only productive beta chains were kept. Every CDR3 protein is listed once, alongside the most common genes and DNA of its rows. A total of about 500,000 distinct CDR3 sequences appear in this sample, approximately 17% of them only once. The leading ten clones occupy approximately 3% of the sample. The sequencing used CD4+ T cells sorted from PBMCs, collected less than 30 months after vaccination. The receptors here all came from a man between 50 and 69 years old who received an inactivated influenza vaccine. Donor details come from another sample of the same person, matched by shared clones.

J is TRBJ1-1 and V is TRBV7-2; D gene unclear. CDR1 is SGHTA and CDR2 is FQGNSA in the germline V gene. Trimming left V 4 bases short and J 2 bases short, with 8 bases between. The CDR3 extends over 13 amino acids. CDR3 bases: TGTGCCAGCAGCTCCGCTCTAAACACTGAAGCTTTCTTT. Encoded protein: CASSSALNTEAFF.

The chain couples TRBV20-1 to TRBJ1-1; 7 bases line up with TRBD1. The CDR3 runs to 14 residues. Unmatched junction bases numbered 5, after V lost 0 bases and J lost 4 bases. Per germline, CDR1 DFQATT and CDR2 SNEGSKA (reference sequence). CDR3 bases: TGCAGTGCTAGAGAGGGGAACAGGGGCACTGAAGCTTTCTTT. Translated, it gives CSAREGNRGTEAFF.

This chain uses TRBV5-1 with TRBJ2-3; 7 bases agree with TRBD2. The length of the CDR3 is 18 residues. Germline trimming cut 0 bases from V and 1 base from J; bases unmatched to any gene: 11. Looked up from germline, CDR1 is SGHRS and CDR2 is YFSETQ. The CDR3 DNA reads as TGCGCCAGCAGCTTGGGAGGATTTTCGGGAGGCGGCACAGATACGCAGTATTTT. Residues: CASSLGGFSGGGTDTQYF. The complete variable domain, with remaining parts taken from reference TRBV5-1 and TRBJ2-3, reads KAGVTQTPRYLIKTRGQQVTLSCSPISGHRSVSWYQQTPGQGLQFLFEYFSETQRNKGNFPGRFSGRQFSNSRSEMNVSTLELGDSALYLCASSLGGFSGGGTDTQYFGPGTRLTVL.

The V call is TRBV7-8, the J call TRBJ2-2; the D gene is possibly TRBD1 (5 bases). This CDR3 has 15 residues. Per germline, CDR1 SGHVS and CDR2 FQNEAQ. V was clipped by 5 bases and J by 6 bases, with 16 bases between them. CDR3 amino acids: CASSPQGRPPGELFF. DNA of the CDR3: TGTGCCAGCAGCCCCCAGGGCAGGCCTCCCGGGGAGCTGTTTTTT.

This clonotype was observed a handful of times. This sequence joins TRBV4-2 and TRBJ2-5, with D perhaps matching TRBD1 (5 bases). This CDR3 comprises 17 residues. Germline assignment: CDR1 LGHNA and CDR2 YNFKEQ. Trimming removed 0 bases at V and 1 base at J, with 15 bases between. The CDR3 coding sequence is TGTGCCAGCAGCCAAGACATAGTTGGTAGGGGCCAAGAGACCCAGTACTTC. It encodes CASSQDIVGRGQETQYF.

This clonotype showed up just a few times. V and J are TRBV20-1 and TRBJ1-6, with a possible D match to TRBD1 (5 bases). This CDR3 is built from 16 residues. The germline gives CDR1 DFQATT, CDR2 SNEGSKA (reference sequence). Trimming removed 6 bases from V and 0 bases from J, with 15 bases in between. CDR3 residues: CSATRGGSSYNSPLHF. The CDR3 DNA sequence: TGCAGTGCCACGAGGGGCGGGAGCTCCTATAATTCACCCCTCCACTTT.

A few counts support this clonotype. The chain uses TRBV7-9 and TRBJ2-1; D call uncertain. Germline V gene data show CDR1 as SEHNR and CDR2 as FQNEAQ (reference sequence). The CDR3 loop spans 13 amino acids. The V end lost 1 base, the J end lost 9 bases, and 10 bases lay between the germline ends. The chain's CDR3 is CASSLVSIGEQFF. As DNA, the CDR3 is TGTGCCAGCAGCTTAGTGTCGATTGGTGAGCAGTTCTTC.

This clonotype was counted a few times. The chain joins TRBV12-3 or TRBV12-4 to TRBJ2-2; the match to TRBD1 covers 7 bases. The CDR3 runs to 16 residues. V was clipped by 6 bases and J by 4 bases; unmatched bases: 11. CDR3 nucleotides: TGTGCCAGCAGCCCCACGAAGACAGGGAGCACCGGGGAGCTGTTTTTT. Protein sequence: CASSPTKTGSTGELFF.

The J gene is TRBJ1-3, the V gene TRBV6-1, with 8 bases identical to TRBD1. V shed 4 bases, J shed 8 bases, and the junction held 4 bases outside the gene matches. Germline assignment: CDR1 MNHNS and CDR2 SASEGT. This CDR3 spans 13 amino acids. The CDR3 DNA follows: TGTGCCAGCAGTGTGACAGGGGTCGACACCATATATTTT. It specifies CASSVTGVDTIYF.

The chain uses TRBV4-3 and TRBJ1-4; the D gene is possibly TRBD1 (6 bases). V was shortened by 0 bases and J by 8 bases, with 13 bases between the two germline ends. The V gene's germline CDR1 is LGHNA and CDR2 YSLEER. The CDR3 spans 15 residues. Here the CDR3 DNA reads TGCGCCAGCAGCCAAGACAGGGGATTATCCGAAAAACTGTTTTTT. Encoded protein: CASSQDRGLSEKLFF.

The V and J genes are TRBV3-1 and TRBJ1-3; D not resolved. The V end lost 3 bases, the J end lost 1 base, and 10 bases lay between the germline ends. This CDR3 region has 15 residues. Germline V gene lookup returns CDR1 LGHDT and CDR2 YNNKEL (reference sequence). CDR3 sequence: CASSQVLESGNTIYF. CDR3 coding DNA: TGTGCCAGCAGCCAGGTTCTCGAATCTGGAAACACCATATATTTT.

The rearrangement links TRBV20-1 to TRBJ1-6, with 7 positions matching TRBD1. The V gene's germline CDR1 is DFQATT and CDR2 SNEGSKA (reference sequence). The V and J ends lost 3 bases and 17 bases, in that order; junction bases with no gene match: 4. The CDR3 consists of 10 residues. The CDR3 spells CSARGTVVHF. In nucleotides, the CDR3 is TGCAGTGCTAGGGGGACAGTTGTCCACTTT.

The CDR3 sequence: CASSPTTSGRARGYNEQFF. Written as DNA, the CDR3 is TGTGCCAGCAGCCCGACGACTAGCGGGAGGGCCAGAGGTTACAATGAGCAGTTCTTC. The rearrangement links TRBV5-6 to TRBJ2-1; 14 positions match TRBD2. The CDR3 sequence is 19 residues long. Germline CDR1 is SGHDT and CDR2 is YYEEEE. The V and J ends lost 4 bases and 4 bases, in that order; junction bases with no gene match: 13.

The chain recombines TRBV5-1 with TRBJ2-1; 7 bases are a match to TRBD1. V lost 5 bases to trimming and J lost 0 bases; unmatched junction nucleotides: 11. The CDR3 has 17 amino acids. Germline V gives CDR1 SGHRS, CDR2 YFSETQ. CDR3 sequence: CASSFGDRSYSYNEQFF. The CDR3 DNA reads as TGCGCCAGCAGTTTCGGGGACAGATCTTACTCCTACAATGAGCAGTTCTTC.

This clonotype appeared a few times. This chain joins TRBV30 and TRBJ2-5, with 9 nucleotides matching TRBD2. The length of the CDR3 is 15 residues. V lost 2 bases and J lost 4; bases outside the gene matches: 8. Looked up from germline, CDR1 is GTSNPN and CDR2 is SVGIG (reference sequence). The CDR3 sequence is CAWSRLSGGLETQYF. The CDR3 DNA is TGTGCCTGGAGTCGGCTAAGCGGGGGGCTAGAGACCCAGTACTTC.

This clonotype has ten or more counts. J is TRBJ2-7 and V is TRBV4-1, with D hard to call. This CDR3 spans 14 amino acids. Trimming left V 4 bases short and J 2 bases short, with 12 bases between. Germline CDR1 and CDR2: MGHRA and YSYEKL. CDR3 sequence: CASSLTADAYEQYF. CDR3 DNA sequence: TGCGCCAGCAGCCTTACCGCGGACGCCTACGAGCAGTACTTC.